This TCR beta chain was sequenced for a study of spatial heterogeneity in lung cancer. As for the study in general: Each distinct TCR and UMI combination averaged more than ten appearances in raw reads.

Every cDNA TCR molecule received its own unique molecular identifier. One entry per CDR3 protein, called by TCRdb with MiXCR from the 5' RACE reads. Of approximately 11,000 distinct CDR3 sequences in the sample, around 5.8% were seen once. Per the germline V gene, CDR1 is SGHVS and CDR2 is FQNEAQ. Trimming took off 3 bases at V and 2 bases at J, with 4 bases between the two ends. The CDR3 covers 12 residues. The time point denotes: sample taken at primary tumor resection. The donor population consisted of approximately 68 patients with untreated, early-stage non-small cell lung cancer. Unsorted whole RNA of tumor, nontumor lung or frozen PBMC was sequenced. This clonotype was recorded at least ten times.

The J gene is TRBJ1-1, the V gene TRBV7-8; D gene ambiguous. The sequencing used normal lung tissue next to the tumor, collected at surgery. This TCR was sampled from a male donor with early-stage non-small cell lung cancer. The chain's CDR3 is CASSFVNTEAFF. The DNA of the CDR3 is TGTGCCAGCAGCTTTGTCAACACTGAAGCTTTCTTT.